This T cell receptor beta chain emerged from a study of blood T cell repertoires in COVID-19. Study information: Sources were T cells, B-cell-depleted T cells, or PBMCs; the material itself was cDNA or gDNA.

Across 20 to 25 US areas, participants ranged in age from 18 to 89 years. Donors of Cohort 3 who recovered were those that had two negative PCRs, clearance, or symptom resolution. Per the authors' pipeline: Counts of nucleated cells, estimated from reference gene primer amplification, were obtained. TCRdb's copy holds only in-frame clones and misses some; the assay was immunoSEQ multiplex PCR. V and J calls and clone size are given by that table; D and trimming were obtained from the DNA. The sample lists around 260,000 clones; approximately 90% were seen once. The V gene end was trimmed by 3 bases and the J gene end by 5 bases; junction bases not matched to a gene: 7. The CDR3 loop spans 15 amino acids. The germline gives CDR1 LGHDT, CDR2 YNNKEL (reference sequence).

This TCR came from a woman in her twenties or thirties who had recovered from COVID-19. Specimen: PBMCs or T cells enriched from blood (not recorded which). The gene calls are TRBV3-1 (or the pseudogene TRBV3-2) and TRBJ2-5; 9 nucleotides line up with TRBD2. CDR3: CASSHGAGGPETQYF. The CDR3 DNA reads as TGTGCCAGCAGCCACGGGGCGGGAGGGCCGGAGACCCAGTACTTC.